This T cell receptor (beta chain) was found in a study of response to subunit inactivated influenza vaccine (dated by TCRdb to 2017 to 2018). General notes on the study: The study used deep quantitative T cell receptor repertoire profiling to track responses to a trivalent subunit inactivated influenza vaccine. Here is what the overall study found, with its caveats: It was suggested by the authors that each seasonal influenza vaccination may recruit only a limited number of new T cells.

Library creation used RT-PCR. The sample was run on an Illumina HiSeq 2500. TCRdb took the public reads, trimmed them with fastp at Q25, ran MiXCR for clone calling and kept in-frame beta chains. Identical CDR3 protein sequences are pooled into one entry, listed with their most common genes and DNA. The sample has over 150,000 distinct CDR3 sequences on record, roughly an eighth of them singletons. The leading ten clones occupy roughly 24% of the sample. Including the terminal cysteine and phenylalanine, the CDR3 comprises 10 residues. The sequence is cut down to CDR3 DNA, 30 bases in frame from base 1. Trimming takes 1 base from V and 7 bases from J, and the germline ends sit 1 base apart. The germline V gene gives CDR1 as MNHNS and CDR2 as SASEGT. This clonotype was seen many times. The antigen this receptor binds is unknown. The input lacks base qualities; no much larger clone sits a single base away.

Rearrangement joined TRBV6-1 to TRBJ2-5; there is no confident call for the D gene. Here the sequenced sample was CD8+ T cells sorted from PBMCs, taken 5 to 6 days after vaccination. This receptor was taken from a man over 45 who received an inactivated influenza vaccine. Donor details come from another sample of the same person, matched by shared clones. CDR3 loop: CASSEGTQYF. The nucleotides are TGTGCCAGCAGTGAAGGGACCCAGTACTTC.